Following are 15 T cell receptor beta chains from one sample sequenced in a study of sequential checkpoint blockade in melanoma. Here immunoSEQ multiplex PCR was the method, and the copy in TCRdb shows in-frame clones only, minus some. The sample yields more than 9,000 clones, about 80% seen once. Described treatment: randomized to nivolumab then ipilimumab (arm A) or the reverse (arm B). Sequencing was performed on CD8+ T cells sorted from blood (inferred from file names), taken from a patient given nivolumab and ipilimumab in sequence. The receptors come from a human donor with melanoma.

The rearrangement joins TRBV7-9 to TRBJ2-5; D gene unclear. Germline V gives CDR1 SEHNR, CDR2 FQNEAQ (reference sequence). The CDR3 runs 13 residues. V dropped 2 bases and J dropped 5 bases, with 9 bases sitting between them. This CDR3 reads CASSLLERETQYF. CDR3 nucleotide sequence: TGTGCCAGCAGCTTACTGGAGAGGGAGACCCAGTACTTC.

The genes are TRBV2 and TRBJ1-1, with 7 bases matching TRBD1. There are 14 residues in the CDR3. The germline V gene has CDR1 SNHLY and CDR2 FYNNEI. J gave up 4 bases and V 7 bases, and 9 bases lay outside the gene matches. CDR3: CASTEGTASTEAFF. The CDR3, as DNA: TGTGCCAGCACCGAAGGGACAGCGAGCACTGAAGCTTTCTTT.

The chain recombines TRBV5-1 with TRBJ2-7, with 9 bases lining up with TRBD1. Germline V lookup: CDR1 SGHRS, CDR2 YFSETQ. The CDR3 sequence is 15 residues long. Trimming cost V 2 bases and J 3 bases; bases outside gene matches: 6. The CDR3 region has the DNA TGCGCCAGCAGCTTCCCCCGACAGGGGGGCTACGAGCAGTACTTC. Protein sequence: CASSFPRQGGYEQYF.

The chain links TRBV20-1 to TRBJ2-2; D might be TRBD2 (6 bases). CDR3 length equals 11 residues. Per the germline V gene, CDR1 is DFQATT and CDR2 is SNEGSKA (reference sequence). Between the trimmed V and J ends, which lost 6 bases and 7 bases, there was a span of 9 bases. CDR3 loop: CSAQEGGELFF. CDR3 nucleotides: TGCAGTGCGCAGGAGGGCGGGGAGCTGTTTTTT.

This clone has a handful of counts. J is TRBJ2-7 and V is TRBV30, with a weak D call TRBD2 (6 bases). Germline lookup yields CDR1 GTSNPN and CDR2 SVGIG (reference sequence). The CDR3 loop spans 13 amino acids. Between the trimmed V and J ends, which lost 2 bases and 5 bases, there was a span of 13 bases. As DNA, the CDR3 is TGTGCCTGGAGTAATGGGGGGTGGCACGAGCAGTACTTC. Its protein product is CAWSNGGWHEQYF.

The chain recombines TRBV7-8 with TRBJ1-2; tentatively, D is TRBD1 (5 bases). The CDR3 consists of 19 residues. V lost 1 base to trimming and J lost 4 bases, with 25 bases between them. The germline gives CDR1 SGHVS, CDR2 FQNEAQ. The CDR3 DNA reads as TGTGCCAGCAGCTTAGTCGTAGGGGCGGAGGGTCTCGGCCTCTATGGCTACACCTTC. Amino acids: CASSLVVGAEGLGLYGYTF.

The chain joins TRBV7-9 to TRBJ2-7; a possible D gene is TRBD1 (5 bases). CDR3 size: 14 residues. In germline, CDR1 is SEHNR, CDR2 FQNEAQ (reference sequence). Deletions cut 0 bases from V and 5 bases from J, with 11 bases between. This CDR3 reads CASSLALGRDEQYF. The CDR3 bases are TGTGCCAGCAGCTTAGCCTTAGGCAGGGACGAGCAGTACTTC. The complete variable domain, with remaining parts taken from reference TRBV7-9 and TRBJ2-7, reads DTGVSQNPRHKITKRGQNVTFRCDPISEHNRLYWYRQTLGQGPEFLTYFQNEAQLEKSRLLSDRFSAERPKGSFSTLEIQRTEQGDSAMYLCASSLALGRDEQYFGPGTRLTVT.

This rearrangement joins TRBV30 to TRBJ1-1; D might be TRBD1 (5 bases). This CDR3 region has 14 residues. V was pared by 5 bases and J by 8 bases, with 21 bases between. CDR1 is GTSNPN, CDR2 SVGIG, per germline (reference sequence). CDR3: CAWAQDGGVKEAFF. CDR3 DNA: TGTGCCTGGGCACAGGACGGGGGGGTAAAAGAAGCTTTCTTT. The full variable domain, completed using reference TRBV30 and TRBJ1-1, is SQTIHQWPATLVQPVGSPLSLECTVEGTSNPNLYWYRQAAGRGLQLLFYSVGIGQISSEVPQNLSASRPQDRQFILSSKKLLLSDSGFYLCAWAQDGGVKEAFFGQGTRLTVV.

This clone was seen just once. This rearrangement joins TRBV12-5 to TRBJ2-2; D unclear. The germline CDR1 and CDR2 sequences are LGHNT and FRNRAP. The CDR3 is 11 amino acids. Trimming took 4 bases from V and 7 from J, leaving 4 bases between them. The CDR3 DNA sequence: TGTGCTAGTGGTTGGAGCGGGGAGCTGTTTTTT. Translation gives CASGWSGELFF. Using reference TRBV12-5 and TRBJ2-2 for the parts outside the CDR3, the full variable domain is DARVTQTPRHKVTEMGQEVTMRCQPILGHNTVFWYRQTMMQGLELLAYFRNRAPLDDSGMPKDRFSAEMPDATLATLKIQPSEPRDSAVYFCASGWSGELFFGEGSRLTVL.

The CDR3 protein is CASKDGTGGQYGYTF. The CDR3 DNA follows: TGTGCCAGCAAAGATGGGACAGGGGGCCAATATGGCTACACCTTC. The rearrangement joins TRBV27 to TRBJ1-2; 12 nucleotides agree with TRBD1. The CDR3 has 15 amino acids. Germline CDR1 is MNHEY and CDR2 is SMNVEV (reference sequence). V was clipped by 7 bases and J by 5 bases; unmatched bases: 8.

CDR3 loop: CASSLGTGFSKQYF. The CDR3 DNA is TGTGCCAGCAGCTTAGGGACAGGGTTCTCGAAGCAGTACTTC. V usage is TRBV13 and J usage is TRBJ2-7, with 7 bases fitting TRBD1. J lost 8 bases, V lost 0 bases, and 7 bases had no gene match. In germline, CDR1 is PRHDT, CDR2 FYEKMQ (reference sequence). The CDR3 is 14 amino acids.

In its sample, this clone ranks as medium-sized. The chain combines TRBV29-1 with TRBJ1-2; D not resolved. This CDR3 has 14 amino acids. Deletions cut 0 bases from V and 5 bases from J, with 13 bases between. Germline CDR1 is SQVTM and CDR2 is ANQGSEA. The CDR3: CSVEDERALYGYTF. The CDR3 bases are TGCAGCGTTGAAGATGAGCGGGCCCTATATGGCTACACCTTC.

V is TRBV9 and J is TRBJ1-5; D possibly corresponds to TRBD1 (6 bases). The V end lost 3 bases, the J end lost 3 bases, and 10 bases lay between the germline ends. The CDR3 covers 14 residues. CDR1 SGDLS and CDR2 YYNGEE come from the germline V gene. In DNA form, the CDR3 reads TGTGCCAGCAGCGCAGGACAGCTCAATCAGCCCCAGCATTTT. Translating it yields CASSAGQLNQPQHF.

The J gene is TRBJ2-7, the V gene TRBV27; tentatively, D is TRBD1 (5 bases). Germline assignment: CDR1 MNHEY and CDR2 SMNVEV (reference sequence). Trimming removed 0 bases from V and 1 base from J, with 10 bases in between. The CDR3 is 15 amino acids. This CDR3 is CASSLSQGWSYEQYF. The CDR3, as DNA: TGTGCCAGCAGTTTATCCCAGGGTTGGTCCTACGAGCAGTACTTC.

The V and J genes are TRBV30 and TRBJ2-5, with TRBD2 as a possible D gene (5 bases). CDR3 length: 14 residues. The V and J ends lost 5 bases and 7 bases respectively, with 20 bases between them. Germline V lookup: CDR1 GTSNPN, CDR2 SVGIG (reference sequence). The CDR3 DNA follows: TGTGCCTGGTGCCCCCCTCCGGGAACGGGGACCCAGTACTTC. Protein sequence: CAWCPPPGTGTQYF.